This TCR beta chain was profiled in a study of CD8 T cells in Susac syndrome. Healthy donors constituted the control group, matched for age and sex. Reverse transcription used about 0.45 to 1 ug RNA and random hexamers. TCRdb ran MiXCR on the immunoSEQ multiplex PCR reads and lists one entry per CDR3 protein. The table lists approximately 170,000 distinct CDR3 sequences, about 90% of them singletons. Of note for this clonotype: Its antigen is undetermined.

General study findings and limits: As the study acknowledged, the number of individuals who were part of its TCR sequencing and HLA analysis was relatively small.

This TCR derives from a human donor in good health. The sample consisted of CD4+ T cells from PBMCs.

CDR3 in amino acids: CASSKDGTEAFF. CDR3 DNA: TGTGCCAGCAGCAAGGATGGAACTGAAGCTTTCTTT. J is TRBJ1-1 and V is TRBV3-1; D gene uncertain. CDR1 is LGHDT and CDR2 is YNNKEL in the germline V gene (reference sequence). Trimming removed 5 bases at V and 5 bases at J, with 9 bases between. CDR3 size: 12 residues.